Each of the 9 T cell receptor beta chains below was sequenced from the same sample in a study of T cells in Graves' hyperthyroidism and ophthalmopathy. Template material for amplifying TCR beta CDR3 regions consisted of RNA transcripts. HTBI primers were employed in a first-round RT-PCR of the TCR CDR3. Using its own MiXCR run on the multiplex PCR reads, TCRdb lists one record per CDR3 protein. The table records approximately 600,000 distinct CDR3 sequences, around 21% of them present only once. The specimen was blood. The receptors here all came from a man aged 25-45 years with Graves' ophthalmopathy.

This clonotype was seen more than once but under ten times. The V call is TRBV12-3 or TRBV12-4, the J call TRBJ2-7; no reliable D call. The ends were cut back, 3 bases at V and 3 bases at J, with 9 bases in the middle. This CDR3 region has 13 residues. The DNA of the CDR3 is TGTGCCAGCAGTTTTAGTCATAGCTACGAGCAGTACTTC. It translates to CASSFSHSYEQYF.

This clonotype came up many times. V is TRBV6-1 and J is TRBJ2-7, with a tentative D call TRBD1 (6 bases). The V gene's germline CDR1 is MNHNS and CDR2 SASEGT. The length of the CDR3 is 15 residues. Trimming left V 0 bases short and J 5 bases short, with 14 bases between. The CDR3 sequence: CASSEAARGKDEQYF. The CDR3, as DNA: TGTGCCAGCAGTGAAGCCGCCAGGGGAAAGGACGAGCAGTACTTC.

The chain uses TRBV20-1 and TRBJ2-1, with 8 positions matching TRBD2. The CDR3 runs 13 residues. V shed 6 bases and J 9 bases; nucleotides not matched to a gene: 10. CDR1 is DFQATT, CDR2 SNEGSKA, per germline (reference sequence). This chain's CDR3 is CSAEGLENTEQFF. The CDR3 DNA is TGCAGTGCCGAGGGACTAGAAAATACTGAGCAGTTCTTC.

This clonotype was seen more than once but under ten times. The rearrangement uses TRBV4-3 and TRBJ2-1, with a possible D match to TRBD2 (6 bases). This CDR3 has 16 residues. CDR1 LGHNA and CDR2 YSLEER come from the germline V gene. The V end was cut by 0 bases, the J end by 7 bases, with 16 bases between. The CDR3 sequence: CASSQDAERERNEQFF. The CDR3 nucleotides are TGCGCCAGCAGCCAAGACGCTGAACGGGAGAGGAATGAGCAGTTCTTC.

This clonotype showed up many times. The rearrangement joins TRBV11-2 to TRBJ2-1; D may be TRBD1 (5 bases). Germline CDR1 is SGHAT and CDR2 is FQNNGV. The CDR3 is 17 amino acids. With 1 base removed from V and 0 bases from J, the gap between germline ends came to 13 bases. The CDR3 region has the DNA TGTGCCAGCAGCTTAGGCCCGGACAAGAGCTCCTACAATGAGCAGTTCTTC. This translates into CASSLGPDKSSYNEQFF.

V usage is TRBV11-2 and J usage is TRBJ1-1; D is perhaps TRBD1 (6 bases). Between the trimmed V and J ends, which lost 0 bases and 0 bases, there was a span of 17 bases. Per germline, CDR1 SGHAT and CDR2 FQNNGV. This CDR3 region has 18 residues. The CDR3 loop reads CASSLDGGARFMNTEAFF. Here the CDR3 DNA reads TGTGCCAGCAGCTTAGATGGGGGCGCGAGATTCATGAACACTGAAGCTTTCTTT.

The CDR3 DNA reads as TGTGCCAGCAGCGTAGGGGGTGGCGGGGACGAGCAGTACTTC. As protein: CASSVGGGGDEQYF. The chain uses TRBV9 and TRBJ2-7; D is perhaps TRBD2 (6 bases). The CDR3 spans 14 residues. The germline V gene encodes CDR1 SGDLS and CDR2 YYNGEE. Trimming took 0 bases from V and 5 from J, leaving 12 bases between them.

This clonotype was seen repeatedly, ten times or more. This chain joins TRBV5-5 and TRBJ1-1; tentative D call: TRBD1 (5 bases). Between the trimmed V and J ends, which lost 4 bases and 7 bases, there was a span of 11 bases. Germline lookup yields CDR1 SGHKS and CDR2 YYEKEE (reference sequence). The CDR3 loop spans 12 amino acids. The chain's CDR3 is CASSPTGNEAFF. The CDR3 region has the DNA TGTGCCAGCAGCCCTACAGGAAATGAAGCTTTCTTT.

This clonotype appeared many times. DNA of the CDR3: TGTGCCAGTAGTATAGGGTACACTGAAGCTTTCTTT. Translated, it gives CASSIGYTEAFF. The chain uses TRBV19 and TRBJ1-1, with D unresolved. Germline CDR1 reads LNHDA; CDR2 reads SQIVND (reference sequence). Trimming left V 1 base short and J 3 bases short, with 3 bases between. The CDR3 loop spans 12 amino acids.